The 14 T cell receptor beta chains in this list originate from one sample, sequenced in a study of regulatory T cells in long-lasting Graves disease. Through Arm-PCR of CDR3 regions and iRepertoire HTBI primers, TCR beta libraries were built. Each CDR3 protein is one row after TCRdb ran MiXCR on the multiplex PCR reads. The repertoire holds over 200,000 distinct CDR3 sequences, about 20% seen once, with less than 15% in the top ten. As to time point: newly diagnosed GD, antithyroid drugs for less than 3 months. PBMC-extracted RNA yielded the TCR library. These same records also appear under a second study, on T cells in Graves' hyperthyroidism and ophthalmopathy.

Source: peripheral blood mononuclear cells (PBMCs), taken at new diagnosis, from a patient treated with antithyroid drugs. These receptors were obtained from a woman aged 25 to 39 with Graves disease.

This clonotype was seen ten or more times. V gene TRBV18 combines with J gene TRBJ2-3, with D perhaps matching TRBD1 (6 bases). Germline CDR1 and CDR2: KGHSH and LQKENI. There are 16 residues in the CDR3. V was clipped by 4 bases and J by 4 bases, with 18 bases between them. The CDR3 sequence is CASSRGFRTASDTQYF. The CDR3 region has the DNA TGTGCCAGCTCACGGGGGTTTAGGACAGCTTCAGATACGCAGTATTTT.

The J gene is TRBJ2-1, the V gene TRBV19; TRBD2 is a possible D gene (6 bases). Germline V gene data show CDR1 as LNHDA and CDR2 as SQIVND (reference sequence). The CDR3 is 15 amino acids. V dropped 4 bases and J dropped 5 bases, with 15 bases sitting between them. Written as DNA, the CDR3 is TGTGCCAGTAGTAGCTCCAGCGGGCAACACAATGAGCAGTTCTTC. As protein: CASSSSSGQHNEQFF.

The chain couples TRBV9 to TRBJ2-1; 7 bases fit TRBD1. Germline assignment: CDR1 SGDLS and CDR2 YYNGEE. V was clipped by 2 bases and J by 3 bases; unmatched bases: 8. The CDR3 contains 16 residues. CDR3 sequence: CASSVSLQGVYNEQFF. The DNA of the CDR3 is TGTGCCAGCAGCGTTTCCCTGCAGGGGGTCTACAATGAGCAGTTCTTC.

This clonotype was seen ten or more times. V usage is TRBV12-3 or TRBV12-4 and J usage is TRBJ1-2, with a possible D match to TRBD1 (5 bases). Trimming pared 2 bases from V and 6 bases from J, leaving 16 bases between. The CDR3 is 15 residues long. DNA for the CDR3: TGTGCCAGCAGTTTATGGACCCGGGACGAAAATGGCTACACCTTC. Protein: CASSLWTRDENGYTF.

In this sample, this clonotype turned up many times. The genes are TRBV7-2 and TRBJ2-2; 7 bases agree with TRBD2. Germline trimming cut 5 bases from V and 4 bases from J; bases unmatched to any gene: 4. The CDR3 consists of 14 residues. Germline CDR1 is SGHTA and CDR2 is FQGNSA. The chain's CDR3 is CASSPSGGTGELFF. CDR3 coding DNA: TGTGCCAGCAGCCCTAGCGGTGGCACCGGGGAGCTGTTTTTT. The full variable domain, rest sourced from reference TRBV7-2 and TRBJ2-2, is GAGVSQSPSNKVTEKGKDVELRCDPISGHTALYWYRQSLGQGLEFLIYFQGNSAPDKSGLPSDRFSAERTGGSVSTLTIQRTQQEDSAVYLCASSPSGGTGELFFGEGSRLTVL.

This clonotype occurred many times. J is TRBJ1-1 and V is TRBV20-1; D remains ambiguous. V gave up 6 bases and J gave up 1 base, with 15 bases separating them. The CDR3 runs 14 residues. Germline V gene data show CDR1 as DFQATT and CDR2 as SNEGSKA (reference sequence). This chain's CDR3 is CSARQGPENTEAFF. Here the CDR3 DNA reads TGCAGTGCCCGGCAAGGTCCGGAGAACACTGAAGCTTTCTTT.

As concerns this clonotype: With a far larger clone one base away, a read error is the likely cause. The CDR3 protein is CSAPRPGPSPGDQCF. Written as DNA, the CDR3 is TGCAGTGCGCCCCGTCCCGGCCCTTCCCCAGGGGACCAGTGCTTC. The rearrangement links TRBV20-1 to TRBJ2-1; possibly TRBD1 for D (6 bases). The V gene's germline CDR1 is DFQATT and CDR2 SNEGSKA (reference sequence). The CDR3 loop spans 15 amino acids.

Worth noting for this clonotype: This may stem from a read error, because a much larger clone lies one nucleotide away. The chain carries TRBV29-1 and TRBJ2-3, with TRBD2 matching over 9 bases. CDR3 length: 16 amino acids. V was clipped by 4 bases and J by 4 bases; unmatched bases: 12. Per germline, CDR1 SQVTM and CDR2 ANQGSEA. DNA of the CDR3: TGCAGCGTTGCTAAGCGGGGGGCGTCTAGCTCAGATACGCAGTATTTT. This codes for CSVAKRGASSSDTQYF.

The table lists this clonotype with a count of one. The chain couples TRBV4-1 to TRBJ2-7, with TRBD2 as a possible D gene (7 bases). The length of the CDR3 is 14 residues. Germline V CDR1 and CDR2: MGHRA, YSYEKL. Trimming removed 8 bases at V and 2 bases at J, with 16 bases between. DNA for the CDR3: TGCGCCAGCCGGGGGGCAGGGTCCCCCTACGAGCAGTACTTC. This gives the protein CASRGAGSPYEQYF.

V is TRBV24-1 and J is TRBJ2-2; tentative D call: TRBD1 (6 bases). Trimming pared 2 bases from V and 0 bases from J, leaving 9 bases between. In germline, CDR1 is KGHDR, CDR2 SFDVKD. The CDR3 has 16 amino acids. The CDR3 DNA reads as TGTGCCACCAGTGATTCCCGGACAGCGAACACCGGGGAGCTGTTTTTT. The encoded protein is CATSDSRTANTGELFF.

This clonotype was recorded many times. The V gene is TRBV7-3, the J gene TRBJ2-1; D is undetermined. Deletions cut 5 bases from V and 7 bases from J, with 12 bases between. Germline V gives CDR1 SGHTA, CDR2 FQGTGA. The CDR3 has 13 amino acids. The CDR3 spells CASSPPSNNEQFF. CDR3 in DNA: TGTGCCAGCAGCCCCCCGTCGAATAATGAGCAGTTCTTC. Full variable domain (outside the CDR3, taken from reference TRBV7-3 and TRBJ2-1): GAGVSQTPSNKVTEKGKYVELRCDPISGHTALYWYRQSLGQGPEFLIYFQGTGAADDSGLPNDRFFAVRPEGSVSTLKIQRTERGDSAVYLCASSPPSNNEQFFGPGTRLTVL.

This clonotype was seen many times. The chain links TRBV20-1 to TRBJ2-3, with 11 bases lining up with TRBD2. CDR1 is DFQATT, CDR2 SNEGSKA, per germline (reference sequence). The CDR3 contains 16 residues. V gave up 3 bases and J gave up 3 bases; unmatched junction bases: 8. The CDR3 here is CSARVSGGAETDTQYF. CDR3 sequence (DNA): TGCAGTGCTAGGGTTAGCGGGGGGGCGGAGACAGATACGCAGTATTTT.

Ten or more counts support this clonotype. This chain links TRBV29-1 with TRBJ1-2; D is unclear. Trimming removed 3 bases from V and 5 bases from J, with 13 bases in between. Germline CDR1 and CDR2: SQVTM and ANQGSEA. This CDR3 contains 13 residues. CDR3 nucleotide sequence: TGCAGCGTTGACACCCGCTCGGGATATGGCTACACCTTC. It encodes CSVDTRSGYGYTF.

This clonotype was recorded many times. This chain links TRBV6-1 with TRBJ2-5, with D perhaps TRBD2 (5 bases). The CDR3 has 14 amino acids. V was cut by 1 base and J by 1 base, with 7 bases left in between. CDR1 and CDR2 from the germline V gene are MNHNS and SASEGT. The CDR3 here is CASSEGTLQETQYF. CDR3 DNA sequence: TGTGCCAGCAGTGAAGGGACTCTCCAAGAGACCCAGTACTTC.